In its sample, the clone carrying this TCR beta chain was seen a few times. The protocol was immunoSEQ multiplex PCR, while the TCRdb copy is restricted to in-frame clones and leaves out a portion. The table includes 150,000 to 160,000 clones, about four fifths detected once. This specimen comes from a study of blood T cell repertoires in COVID-19. Trimming removed 0 bases from V and 11 bases from J, with 15 bases in between. This CDR3 is 14 amino acids long. The germline gives CDR1 MGHRA, CDR2 YSYEKL. Sequencing was carried out using peripheral blood. This sequence originates from a man between 60 and 75 years old with acute or convalescent COVID-19. This chain uses TRBV4-1 with TRBJ2-3; D possibly corresponds to TRBD2 (6 bases). CDR3 loop: CASSQEGGVTRQYF. In nucleotides, the CDR3 is TGCGCCAGCAGCCAAGAAGGCGGGGTAACTCGGCAGTATTTT.